The rows below give T cell receptor beta chains drawn from one sample of a study of monozygotic twins with inflammatory bowel disease. TCRdb reprocessed the 5' RACE reads; each CDR3 protein has one entry and no DNA is given. The specimen's table records some 400,000 distinct CDR3 sequences. The sequencing sample was made of blood. The receptors were gathered from a human donor with ulcerative colitis or Crohn's disease, or a healthy co-twin of an affected twin (not recorded which). Both conserved end residues are part of each CDR3. Fields, in order: V gene, J gene, CDR3 protein.

V gene: TRBV29-1; J gene: TRBJ1-1; CDR3 protein: CSADRKNTEAFF
V gene: TRBV5-6; J gene: TRBJ2-7; CDR3 protein: CASSLRDRVSYEQYF
V gene: TRBV24-1; J gene: TRBJ2-1; CDR3 protein: CATSDSSGGRYNEQFF
V gene: TRBV14; J gene: TRBJ2-1; CDR3 protein: CASSRHSSYNEQFF
V gene: TRBV5-1; J gene: TRBJ2-5; CDR3 protein: CASSSNRVAGETQYF
V gene: TRBV19; J gene: TRBJ2-5; CDR3 protein: CASSTSAQETQYF
V gene: TRBV24-1; J gene: TRBJ2-1; CDR3 protein: CATSDTGAGGRNEQFF
V gene: TRBV30; J gene: TRBJ1-4; CDR3 protein: CAWSVGTGSDEKLFF
V gene: TRBV4-1; J gene: TRBJ1-2; CDR3 protein: CASSQENREYGYTF
V gene: TRBV5-5; J gene: TRBJ2-5; CDR3 protein: CASSLEGTGRETQYF
V gene: TRBV13; J gene: TRBJ2-7; CDR3 protein: CASSRTGNLYEQYF
V gene: TRBV14; J gene: TRBJ1-4; CDR3 protein: CASRQGGTGNEKLFF
V gene: TRBV4-3; J gene: TRBJ2-1; CDR3 protein: CASSRASGRVSSSYNEQFF
V gene: TRBV28; J gene: TRBJ2-7; CDR3 protein: CAIRDSRDHEQYF
V gene: TRBV20-1; J gene: TRBJ1-5; CDR3 protein: CSARDAGVSVGAQPQHF
V gene: TRBV5-5; J gene: TRBJ1-1; CDR3 protein: CASSLGWMNTEAFF
V gene: TRBV28; J gene: TRBJ2-4; CDR3 protein: CASTTSGILAKNIQYF
V gene: TRBV9; J gene: TRBJ1-5; CDR3 protein: CASSASGGNQPQHF
V gene: TRBV5-1; J gene: TRBJ2-2; CDR3 protein: CASSPLGSGGRSLELFF
V gene: TRBV12-3/TRBV12-4; J gene: TRBJ1-6; CDR3 protein: CASSLQGSNSPLHF
V gene: TRBV7-6; J gene: TRBJ2-7; CDR3 protein: CASSREDSTYEQYF
V gene: TRBV4-3; J gene: TRBJ1-1; CDR3 protein: CASSQEQGNTEAFF
V gene: TRBV24-1; J gene: TRBJ1-1; CDR3 protein: CATSDSDRVTMNTEAFF
V gene: TRBV7-2; J gene: TRBJ2-3; CDR3 protein: CASSLGTSGSGTQYF
V gene: TRBV24-1; J gene: TRBJ2-3; CDR3 protein: CATSWGQNTDTQYF
V gene: TRBV6-1; J gene: TRBJ1-6; CDR3 protein: CASSLGIVDSPLHF
V gene: TRBV15; J gene: TRBJ2-2; CDR3 protein: CATKSGANTGELFF
V gene: TRBV18; J gene: TRBJ2-1; CDR3 protein: CASSRDPEREQFF
V gene: TRBV11-2; J gene: TRBJ2-1; CDR3 protein: CASSLSGTLGNEQFF
V gene: TRBV5-4; J gene: TRBJ2-2; CDR3 protein: CASSLAGSANTGELFF
V gene: TRBV18; J gene: TRBJ1-1; CDR3 protein: CASSPTETGGTEAFF
V gene: TRBV6-1; J gene: TRBJ2-2; CDR3 protein: CASINSGTSGMRRELFF
V gene: TRBV5-1; J gene: TRBJ2-2; CDR3 protein: CASSEGQNTGELFF
V gene: TRBV29-1; J gene: TRBJ2-7; CDR3 protein: CSAGGSYEQYF
V gene: TRBV4-3; J gene: TRBJ2-1; CDR3 protein: CASSQAPSGSSYEQFF
V gene: TRBV5-5; J gene: TRBJ2-7; CDR3 protein: CASSGDRVRSYEQYF
V gene: TRBV7-6; J gene: TRBJ2-7; CDR3 protein: CASSYGLRDSTQYF
V gene: TRBV20-1; J gene: TRBJ1-2; CDR3 protein: CSAREAGTAIYGYTF
V gene: TRBV5-1; J gene: TRBJ1-1; CDR3 protein: CASSSRTSLSEAFF
V gene: TRBV6-2/TRBV6-3; J gene: TRBJ1-1; CDR3 protein: CASSYRRGEAFF
V gene: TRBV29-1; J gene: TRBJ2-7; CDR3 protein: CSVTTGAYEQYF
V gene: TRBV2; J gene: TRBJ1-1; CDR3 protein: CASNIGTTHTEAFF
V gene: TRBV20-1; J gene: TRBJ2-1; CDR3 protein: CSARPRQASGYNEQFF
V gene: TRBV28; J gene: TRBJ1-3; CDR3 protein: CASSPSTGSSGTTIYF
V gene: TRBV6-5; J gene: TRBJ1-5; CDR3 protein: CASSYVWADHQPQHF
V gene: TRBV29-1; J gene: TRBJ1-2; CDR3 protein: CSVEGSSYGYTF
V gene: TRBV5-1; J gene: TRBJ2-5; CDR3 protein: CASSPGLAVQETQYF
V gene: TRBV7-3; J gene: TRBJ2-5; CDR3 protein: CASSPRIEETQYF
V gene: TRBV4-2; J gene: TRBJ1-3; CDR3 protein: CASSPPGDTIYF
V gene: TRBV29-1; J gene: TRBJ1-1; CDR3 protein: CSVVGGDTEAFF
V gene: TRBV5-1; J gene: TRBJ1-1; CDR3 protein: CASSPGTSGANTEAFF
V gene: TRBV7-2; J gene: TRBJ1-3; CDR3 protein: CASSLLGQVSFGNTIYF
V gene: TRBV29-1; J gene: TRBJ1-5; CDR3 protein: CSVAGTANQPQHF
V gene: TRBV5-5; J gene: TRBJ2-5; CDR3 protein: CASSLALPGQGNQETQYF
V gene: TRBV4-1; J gene: TRBJ2-4; CDR3 protein: CASSRKAGGNIQYF
V gene: TRBV7-9; J gene: TRBJ1-4; CDR3 protein: CASSLVYSADFNEKLFF
V gene: TRBV30; J gene: TRBJ2-6; CDR3 protein: CAWSANRASGANVLTF